The 26 T cell receptor delta chains below were found in one sample sequenced in a study of γδ T cells in repeated Plasmodium falciparum infection. Flow sorting of PBMC yielded separate Vgamma9/Vdelta2+ and Vdelta2-negative gammadelta T cell populations for bulk repertoire analysis. TCRdb ran CATT on the multiplex PCR reads. Of some 51,000 delta-chain clones listed, 1.9% are singletons. Sequenced input: gamma-delta T cells from blood. The receptors stem from a pool of human donors (malaria-infected and uninfected, not separated).

Concerning this clone: The mismatch at residue 10 between this DNA's translation and the TCRdb protein of a much larger clone likely reflects a read error; the protein shown is translated from the DNA. The V call is TRDV2, the J call TRDJ1; 8 bases map to TRDD3. TCRdb lists no J gene, so it was determined here by aligning the DNA to germline. Germline V lookup: CDR1 GEAIGNYY, CDR2 EKD. Trimming cost V 1 base and J 0 bases; bases outside gene matches: 18. The CDR3 is 20 amino acids. CDR3 region: CACDTHPRMRGDRYTDKLIF. CDR3 sequence (DNA): TGTGCCTGTGACACGCATCCCCGAATGCGGGGGGATAGGTACACCGATAAACTCATCTTT.

This clone has only a few counts. This probably arose from a read error, given a far larger clone one base away. This specimen includes other DNA sequences encoding the same CDR3. This chain uses TRDV3 with TRDJ1; 10 bases align to TRDD3. The J gene, absent from TCRdb, was called here by matching the DNA to germline. J gave up 2 bases and V 2 bases, and 23 bases lay outside the gene matches. Germline V gene sequence: CDR1 TVYSNPD, CDR2 GDNSRS (reference sequence). There are 20 residues in the CDR3. CDR3 bases: TGTGCCTTTTTGTCCCCTACGTCAACCTATTTACTGGGGGATACCGATAAACTCATCTTT. Translated: CAFLSPTSTYLLGDTDKLIF.

This clone was detected only a few times. The TCRdb protein comes from a much larger clone and disagrees with this DNA's translation at residue 12, likely due to a read error; the protein given here is derived from the DNA. The chain recombines TRDV1 with TRDJ1, with D tentatively TRDD3 (6 bases). TCRdb supplies no J gene; here it was assigned by aligning the nucleotide sequence to germline. The V gene's germline CDR1 is TSWWSYY and CDR2 QGS. The CDR3 contains 21 residues. V was clipped by 4 bases and J by 2 bases, with 32 bases between them. CDR3 region: CALGGTRPSRWRIPVTDKLIF. CDR3 sequence (DNA): TGTGCTCTTGGGGGTACCCGGCCTTCGCGATGGAGGATACCCGTGACCGATAAACTCATCTTT.

This clone was found a few times. The protein TCRdb gives is from a much larger clone and does not agree with this DNA's translation at residue 11, likely a read error; the protein shown here comes from the DNA. The chain combines TRDV1 with TRDJ1, with 9 bases fitting TRDD3. TCRdb is silent on the J gene; assignment here came from matching the DNA to germline. The ends lost 3 bases at V and 8 bases at J; junction bases unmatched: 16. Germline CDR1 and CDR2: TSWWSYY and QGS. The CDR3 loop spans 17 amino acids. The CDR3 sequence: CALGDPSYWGTRGKLIF. In DNA form, the CDR3 reads TGTGCTCTTGGGGACCCCTCCTACTGGGGGACACGCGGAAAACTCATCTTT.

As regards this clone: A far more abundant clone sits one base away, making this likely a read error. Other DNA sequences in the sample encode the same CDR3. The chain is built from TRDV2 and TRDJ1; a possible D gene is TRDD3 (5 bases). In the absence of a J gene in TCRdb, the DNA was matched to germline to assign it here. V was clipped by 4 bases and J by 3 bases, with 14 bases between them. The germline V gene has CDR1 GEAIGNYY and CDR2 EKD. The CDR3 length is 14 residues. In DNA, the CDR3 is TGTGCCTGTGATACCTTGGGGCTCGCCGATAAACTCATCTTT. This translates into CACDTLGLADKLIF.

Comment on this clone: Translating this DNA gives a protein that differs at residue 9 from the TCRdb one, which belongs to a much larger clone; a read error is likely, and the protein shown is this translation. The chain employs TRDV1 and TRDJ1, with 9 bases aligning to TRDD3. CDR3 length: 22 amino acids. Trimming removed 1 base from V and 2 bases from J; junction bases left unmatched: 23. Germline CDR1 is TSWWSYY and CDR2 is QGS. CDR3 in DNA: TGTGCTCTTGGGGAACAAGTCCCACACCACATCGGAGCAGGGGATACGACCGATAAACTCATCTTT. It specifies CALGEQVPHHIGAGDTTDKLIF.

A note on this clone: Since a far larger clone is one base different, this is likely a read error. In the same sample, other DNA sequences code for this CDR3. This chain links TRDV2 with TRDJ1, with TRDD3 identical over 7 bases. The J gene, not given by TCRdb, was assigned here from a germline match of the nucleotide sequence. The CDR3 contains 17 residues. V trimming: 5 bases; J trimming: 5 bases; junction bases outside the gene matches: 19. Germline loops: CDR1 GEAIGNYY, CDR2 EKD. CDR3 in amino acids: CACGGDRGEKTTDKLIF. The CDR3 DNA sequence: TGTGCCTGTGGGGGGGATCGGGGGGAGAAGACAACTGATAAACTCATCTTT.

There are a few counts of this clone. Translating this DNA gives a protein that differs at residue 26 from the TCRdb one, which belongs to a much larger clone; a read error is likely, and the protein shown is this translation. The V gene reported is TRDV1; the J gene is uncalled; the listed D gene, TRDD3, was not tested against the DNA. CDR1 is TSWWSYY and CDR2 is QGS in the germline V gene. This CDR3 contains 27 residues. Here the CDR3 reads CALGETGPKLTSHRGIRGPWDTRQMIF. The CDR3 bases are TGTGCTCTTGGGGAAACTGGGCCCAAACTCACATCCCATCGGGGGATACGCGGTCCCTGGGACACCCGACAGATGATTTTC.

This clone was detected only a few times. It is likely a read error: a sequence one base away is far more abundant. The identical CDR3 is also encoded by other nucleotide sequences in the sample. The chain combines TRDV3 with TRDJ1, with TRDD3 identical over 9 bases. In germline, CDR1 is TVYSNPD, CDR2 GDNSRS (reference sequence). This CDR3 contains 22 residues. This chain's CDR3 is CALPRGPSGLGIRVWYTDKLIF. CDR3 bases: TGCGCCCTCCCGCGGGGACCTTCCGGTTTGGGGATACGCGTTTGGTACACCGATAAACTCATCTTT.

This clone has more than one count but fewer than ten. A far larger clone lies a single base away; this is likely a read error. Other DNA sequences in this specimen translate into the identical CDR3. The V gene is TRDV2; the J gene was not called. The germline CDR1 and CDR2 sequences are GEAIGNYY and EKD. The CDR3 is made up of 15 amino acids. DNA of the CDR3: TGTGCCTGTGACGTCTTCTCCACCCCCACCGATAAACTCATCTTC. Translation gives CACDVFSTPTDKLIF.

This clone was recorded at least ten times. The protein TCRdb gives is from a much larger clone and does not agree with this DNA's translation at residue 9, likely a read error; the protein shown here comes from the DNA. The chain combines TRDV1 with TRDJ1, with 7 bases matching TRDD3. The J gene, not given by TCRdb, was assigned here from a germline match of the nucleotide sequence. The V gene end was trimmed by 0 bases and the J gene end by 5 bases; junction bases not matched to a gene: 27. Germline V lookup: CDR1 TSWWSYY, CDR2 QGS. The CDR3 consists of 22 residues. The CDR3 bases are TGTGCTCTTGGGGAACTAAAAGCCCGTCTACTTAGACTGGGGTTGTTAAGAGATAAACTCATCTTT. This encodes CALGELKARLLRLGLLRDKLIF.

This clone has ten or more counts. TCRdb has a much larger clone's protein, which differs at residue 12 from the translation of this DNA, likely because of a read error; what is shown is the protein translated from the DNA. The chain carries TRDV2 and TRDJ1; 10 bases line up with TRDD3. No J gene is reported in TCRdb; it was inferred here by comparing the DNA with germline. Germline CDR1 GEAIGNYY, CDR2 EKD. The J segment lost 2 bases and the V segment lost 1 base, leaving 24 bases of the junction unmatched. The CDR3 consists of 22 residues. In DNA form, the CDR3 reads TGTGCCTGTGACACGGTGGGCTCAGTGAAGACTCCACTGGGGGATTCAACCGATAAACTCATCTTT. Amino acid sequence: CACDTVGSVKTPLGDSTDKLIF.

In the case of this clone: TCRdb attributes to this sequence the protein of a much larger clone, which differs from the DNA translation at residue 5; a read error is likely, and the protein displayed is translated from the DNA. The V gene is TRDV1, the J gene TRDJ1; 7 positions agree with TRDD3. In germline, CDR1 is TSWWSYY, CDR2 QGS. The CDR3 totals 17 residues. The V gene end was trimmed by 4 bases and the J gene end by 8 bases; junction bases not matched to a gene: 19. CDR3 coding DNA: TGTGCTCTTGGGGGACCAACTCATCCCTCTGGGGGCCAAAAACTCATCTTT. It is translated as CALGGPTHPSGGQKLIF.

This clone was counted many times. The TCRdb protein fails to match the DNA translation at residue 17; the protein reported here was translated from the DNA. The V gene is TRDV1, the J gene TRDJ1; possibly TRDD3 for D (6 bases). The J gene was not available in TCRdb and was assigned here by matching the DNA to germline segments. Germline-derived CDR1 and CDR2 are TSWWSYY and QGS. There are 20 residues in the CDR3. CDR3 residues: CALGTRGPRRWGPYTDRLIF. As DNA, the CDR3 is TGTGCTCTTGGGACGAGGGGTCCCAGGCGGTGGGGGCCGTACACCGATAGACTCATCTTT.

Points on this clone: For this DNA, TCRdb reports the protein of a much larger clone, which diverges at residue 20, most likely from a read error; the protein presented here is translated directly from the DNA. The V gene was identified as TRDV3, while no J gene was called; the table assigns TRDD3, which was not confirmed against the DNA. The CDR3 is 21 residues long. Germline V gene sequence: CDR1 TVYSNPD, CDR2 GDNSRS (reference sequence). CDR3 in amino acids: CAFSSHSMRGRFGGYTDKLTF. In nucleotides, the CDR3 is TGTGCCTTTAGCTCCCATAGTATGAGGGGTCGTTTCGGGGGGTACACCGATAAACTCACCTTT.

There are many counts of this clone. The protein in TCRdb stems from a much larger clone and differs at residue 15 from this DNA's translation, likely a read error; here the protein is translated from the DNA. The J gene is TRDJ1, the V gene TRDV2; TRDD3 agrees at 7 bases. The J gene comes from matching the DNA to germline here; TCRdb lacks it. Germline V CDR1 and CDR2: GEAIGNYY, EKD. The CDR3 totals 19 residues. CDR3 protein: CACDTNLLGIYPIPEKLIF. Written as DNA, the CDR3 is TGTGCCTGTGACACCAACTTACTGGGGATTTACCCTATACCCGAGAAACTCATCTTT.

Comments on this clone: TCRdb shows a much larger clone's protein in place of this DNA's translation, and the two differ at residue 17, likely through a read error; the protein shown is translated from the DNA. The chain uses TRDV3 and TRDJ1, with 9 bases matching TRDD3. No J gene was available from TCRdb, and it was assigned here by a germline match of the DNA. This CDR3 spans 21 amino acids. With 4 bases clipped from V and 6 bases from J, the junction kept 33 bases outside the gene matches. Germline V gives CDR1 TVYSNPD, CDR2 GDNSRS (reference sequence). The CDR3 region has the DNA TGTGCCTCCTCAATGGTACATGAGGCCCCGCTGGGGGATCCTGAGACCAATAAACTCATCTTT. It encodes CASSMVHEAPLGDPETNKLIF.

The sample holds many counts of this clone. Translating this DNA gives a protein that differs at residue 10 from the TCRdb one, which belongs to a much larger clone; a read error is likely, and the protein shown is this translation. The chain has TRDV3 and TRDJ1, with 8 bases lining up with TRDD3. The CDR3 spans 20 residues. J was trimmed by 1 base and V by 2 bases; bases with no gene match: 24. The germline CDR1 and CDR2 sequences are TVYSNPD and GDNSRS (reference sequence). The CDR3 loop reads CAFQRPLLGGTHEGTDKLIF. Here the CDR3 DNA reads TGTGCCTTTCAGCGCCCGCTACTGGGGGGTACGCATGAGGGCACCGATAAACTCATCTTT.

On this clone: This DNA's translation differs at residue 13 from TCRdb's protein, which comes from a much larger clone; a read error is likely, and the protein shown is translated from the DNA. The chain couples TRDV2 to TRDJ1; 11 bases line up with TRDD3. The J gene, left out of TCRdb, was set here by checking the DNA against germline. The CDR3 spans 16 residues. The germline V gene encodes CDR1 GEAIGNYY and CDR2 EKD. The CDR3 loop is CACDPVSGGYNDELIF. Written as DNA, the CDR3 is TGTGCCTGTGACCCTGTCTCTGGGGGATACAACGATGAACTCATCTTT.

This clone was recorded many times. The TCRdb protein comes from a much larger clone and disagrees with this DNA's translation at residue 20, likely due to a read error; the protein given here is derived from the DNA. This sequence joins TRDV1 and TRDJ1; 11 bases are shared with TRDD3. The J gene, left out of TCRdb, was set here by checking the DNA against germline. The CDR3 is 24 residues long. Looked up from germline, CDR1 is TSWWSYY and CDR2 is QGS. The CDR3 nucleotides are TGTGCTCTTGGGCACTACATACCCGTTTTCGACTGGGGGATAGTGGACCTGTACACCGGTAAACTCATCTTT. Protein product: CALGHYIPVFDWGIVDLYTGKLIF.

This clone was recorded a few times. One base separates it from a far larger clone, so it is likely a read error. This sample also contains other DNA sequences that code for the same CDR3. TRDV2 is the V gene, and the J gene was not called; the table's TRDD3 call for D was not verified on the DNA. The CDR3 is 20 residues long. Germline lookup yields CDR1 GEAIGNYY and CDR2 EKD. DNA for the CDR3: TGTGCCTGTGAACCTATGGGGATAGAAAGGGTTCCAAGGGTGGCCGATAAACTAATCTTT. Translating it yields CACEPMGIERVPRVADKLIF.

The table lists this clone with many counts. The amino acid sequence in TCRdb belongs to a much larger clone and departs from this DNA's translation at residue 21, likely a sequencing read error; the sequence shown is translated from the DNA. No J gene call was made, and the V gene is TRDV1; the D segment call TRDD3 is taken from the table without a DNA check. CDR1 is TSWWSYY and CDR2 is QGS in the germline V gene. The CDR3 totals 23 residues. The CDR3 region is CALGVPPLFLRGWGRDRTDKPIF. CDR3 DNA: TGTGCTCTTGGGGTCCCTCCCCTCTTCCTACGTGGCTGGGGGAGAGACAGAACCGATAAACCCATCTTT.

This clone was detected a few times. The protein given by TCRdb reflects a much larger clone and differs at residue 13 from this DNA's translation, likely from a read error; the protein shown is the DNA's translation. V usage is TRDV3 and J usage is TRDJ1; TRDD3 matches at 10 bases. The J gene is not listed in TCRdb, so it was assigned here from a DNA match to germline. Germline-derived CDR1 and CDR2 are TVYSNPD and GDNSRS (reference sequence). The CDR3 covers 16 residues. CDR3 DNA: TGTGCCTCCAATCGGGGGATACGCGTTAAGACCGATAGACTCATCTTT. This codes for CASNRGIRVKTDRLIF.

Ten or more counts support this clone. This likely stems from a read error, as it lies one base from a far larger clone. The identical CDR3 is also encoded by other nucleotide sequences in the sample. The chain couples TRDV2 to TRDJ1; 7 bases map to TRDD3. This CDR3 is built from 19 residues. Germline V gives CDR1 GEAIGNYY, CDR2 EKD. The CDR3 reads CACDTNLLGIYPIPDKLIF. The CDR3, as DNA: TGTGCTTGTGACACCAACTTACTGGGGATTTACCCTATACCCGATAAACTCATCTTT.

This clone was observed many times. This DNA's translation and the protein TCRdb lists, from a much larger clone, do not match at residue 8, likely due to a read error; the protein shown is translated from the DNA. CDR3 nucleotide sequence: TGTGCCTGTGACACTTTGAGAGCTGGGGGCCTTCATTACACCGATAAACTCATCTTT. Protein sequence: CACDTLRAGGLHYTDKLIF. The V and J genes are TRDV2 and TRDJ1; 7 positions agree with TRDD3. J was trimmed by 0 bases and V by 1 base; bases with no gene match: 16. Germline V lookup: CDR1 GEAIGNYY, CDR2 EKD. The CDR3 is 19 amino acids.

As regards this clone: The protein TCRdb lists belongs to a much larger clone and differs from this DNA's translation at residue 4, which points to a read error; the protein shown is made from the DNA. The chain has TRDV3 and TRDJ1, with D maybe TRDD2 (6 bases). TCRdb carries no J gene annotation; the J gene was assigned here by matching the DNA with germline. This CDR3 contains 17 residues. Germline loops: CDR1 TVYSNPD, CDR2 GDNSRS (reference sequence). The ends were cut back, 3 bases at V and 7 bases at J, with 30 bases in the middle. The CDR3 loop reads CALSVPFHPSHRGKLIF. In DNA form, the CDR3 reads TGTGCCTTATCGGTTCCCTTCCACCCGTCCCATAGAGGTAAACTCATCTTT. Full variable domain (outside the CDR3, taken from reference TRDV3 and TRDJ1): CDKVTQSSPDQTVASGSEVVLLCTYDTVYSNPDLFWYRIRPDYSFQFVFYGDNSRSEGADFTQGRFSVKHILTQKAFHLVISPVRTEDSATYYCALSVPFHPSHRGKLIFGKGTRVTVEP.